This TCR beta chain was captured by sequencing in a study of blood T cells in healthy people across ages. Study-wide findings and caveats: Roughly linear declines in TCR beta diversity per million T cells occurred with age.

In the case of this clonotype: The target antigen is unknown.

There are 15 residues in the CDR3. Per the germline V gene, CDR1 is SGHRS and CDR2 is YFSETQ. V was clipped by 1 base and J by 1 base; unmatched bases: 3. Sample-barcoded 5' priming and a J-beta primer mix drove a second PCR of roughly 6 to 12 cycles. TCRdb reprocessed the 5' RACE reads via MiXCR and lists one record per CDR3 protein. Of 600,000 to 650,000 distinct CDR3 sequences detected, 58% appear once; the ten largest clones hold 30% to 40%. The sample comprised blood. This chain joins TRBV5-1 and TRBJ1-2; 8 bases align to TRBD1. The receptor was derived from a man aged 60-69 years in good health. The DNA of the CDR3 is TGCGCCAGCAGCTTGTCAGGGGGCAATAACTATGGCTACACCTTC. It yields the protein CASSLSGGNNYGYTF.